One sample yielded the 2 T cell receptor beta chains listed below, sequenced in a study of shared clonotypes between healthy human individuals. Generated by immunoSEQ multiplex PCR, the TCRdb table keeps only in-frame clones and is missing some. Of 2,100,000 or so clones listed, nearly 97% are singletons. Sequenced input: naive CD4+ T cells sorted from blood. Subset denoted: CD45RA+ positively selected. The receptors were sampled from a man between 18 and 29 years old in good health.

This sequence joins TRBV7-9 and TRBJ1-1; no definite D call. Germline lookup yields CDR1 SEHNR and CDR2 FQNEAQ (reference sequence). The CDR3 extends over 17 amino acids. Trimming took 5 bases from V and 0 from J, leaving 19 bases between them. CDR3 protein: CASSTHTEEIMNTEAFF. As DNA, the CDR3 is TGTGCCAGCAGCACTCATACCGAGGAAATCATGAACACTGAAGCTTTCTTT.

The chain combines TRBV4-3 with TRBJ2-7, with no clear D. V shed 4 bases and J shed 4 bases, with 11 bases lying between them. The germline V gene has CDR1 LGHNA and CDR2 YSLEER. The CDR3 totals 13 residues. The DNA of the CDR3 is TGCGCCAGCAGCCTAGAGGCCGGGTACGAGCAGTACTTC. Translated, it gives CASSLEAGYEQYF.